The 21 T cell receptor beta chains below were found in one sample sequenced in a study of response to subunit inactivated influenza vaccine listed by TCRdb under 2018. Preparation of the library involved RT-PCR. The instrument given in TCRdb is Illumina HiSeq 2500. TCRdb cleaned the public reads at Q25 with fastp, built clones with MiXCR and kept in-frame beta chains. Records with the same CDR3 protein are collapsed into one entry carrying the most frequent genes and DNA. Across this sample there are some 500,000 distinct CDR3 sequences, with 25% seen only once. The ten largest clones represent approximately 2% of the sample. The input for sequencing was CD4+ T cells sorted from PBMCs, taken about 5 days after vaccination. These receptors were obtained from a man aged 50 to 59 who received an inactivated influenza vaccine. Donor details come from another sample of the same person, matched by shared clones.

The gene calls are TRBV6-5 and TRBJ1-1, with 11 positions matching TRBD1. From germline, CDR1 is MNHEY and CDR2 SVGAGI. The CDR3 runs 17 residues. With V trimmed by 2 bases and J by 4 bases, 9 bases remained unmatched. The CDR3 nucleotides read TGTGCCAGCAGTTACGCTCGGACAGGGGGCGCGGGCACTGAAGCTTTCTTT. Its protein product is CASSYARTGGAGTEAFF.

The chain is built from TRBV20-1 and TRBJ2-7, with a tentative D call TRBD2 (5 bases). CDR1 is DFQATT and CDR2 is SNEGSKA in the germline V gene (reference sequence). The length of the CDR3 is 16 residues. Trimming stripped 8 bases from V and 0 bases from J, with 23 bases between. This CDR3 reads CSTNQLGRGSSYEQYF. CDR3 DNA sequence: TGCAGTACAAACCAGCTAGGTCGGGGAAGCTCCTACGAGCAGTACTTC.

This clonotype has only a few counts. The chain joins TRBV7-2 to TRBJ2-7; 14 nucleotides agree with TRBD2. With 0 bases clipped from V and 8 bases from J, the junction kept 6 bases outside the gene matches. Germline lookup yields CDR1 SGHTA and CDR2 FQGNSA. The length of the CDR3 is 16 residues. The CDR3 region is CASSLAGLAGENKQYF. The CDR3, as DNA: TGTGCCAGCAGCTTAGCGGGACTAGCGGGAGAGAATAAGCAGTACTTC.

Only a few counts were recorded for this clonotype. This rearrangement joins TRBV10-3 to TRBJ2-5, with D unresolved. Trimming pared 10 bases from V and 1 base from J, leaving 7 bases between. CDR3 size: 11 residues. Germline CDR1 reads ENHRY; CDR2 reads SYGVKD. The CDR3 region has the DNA TGTGCCACCTGGGCCCAAGAGACCCAGTACTTC. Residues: CATWAQETQYF.

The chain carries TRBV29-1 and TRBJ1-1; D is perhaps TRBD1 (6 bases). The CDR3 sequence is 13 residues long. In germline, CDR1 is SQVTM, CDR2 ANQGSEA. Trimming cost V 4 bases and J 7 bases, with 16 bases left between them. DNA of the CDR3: TGCAGCGTTGGAAGCGGGGGGCAAGGTGAAGCTTTCTTT. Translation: CSVGSGGQGEAFF.

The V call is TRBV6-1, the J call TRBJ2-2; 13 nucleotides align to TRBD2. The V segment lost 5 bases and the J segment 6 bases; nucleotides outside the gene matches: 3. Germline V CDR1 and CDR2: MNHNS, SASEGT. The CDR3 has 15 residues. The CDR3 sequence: CASSLTSGRAGELFF. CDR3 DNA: TGTGCCAGCAGTCTAACTAGCGGGAGGGCCGGGGAGCTGTTTTTT.

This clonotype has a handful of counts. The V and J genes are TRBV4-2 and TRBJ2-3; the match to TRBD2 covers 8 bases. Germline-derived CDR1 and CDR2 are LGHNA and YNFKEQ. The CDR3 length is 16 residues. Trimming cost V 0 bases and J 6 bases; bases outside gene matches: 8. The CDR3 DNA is TGTGCCAGCAGCCAAGATTTCCGGGGGGGCCTCGATACGCAGTATTTT. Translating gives CASSQDFRGGLDTQYF.

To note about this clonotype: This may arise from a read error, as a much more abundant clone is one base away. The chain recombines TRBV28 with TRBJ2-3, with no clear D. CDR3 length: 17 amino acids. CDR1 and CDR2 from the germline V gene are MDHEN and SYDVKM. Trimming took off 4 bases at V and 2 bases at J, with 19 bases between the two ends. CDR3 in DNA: TGTGCCAGCAGTTCCATCGGGTGGGCTAGATACACAGATACGCAGTATTTT. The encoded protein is CASSSIGWARYTDTQYF.

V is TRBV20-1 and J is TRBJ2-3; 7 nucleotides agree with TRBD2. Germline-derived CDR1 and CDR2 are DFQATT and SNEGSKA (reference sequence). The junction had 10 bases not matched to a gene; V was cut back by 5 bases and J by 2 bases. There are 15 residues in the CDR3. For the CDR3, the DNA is TGCAGTGCTGTAACCGGGACTACCCTCACAGATACGCAGTATTTT. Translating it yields CSAVTGTTLTDTQYF.

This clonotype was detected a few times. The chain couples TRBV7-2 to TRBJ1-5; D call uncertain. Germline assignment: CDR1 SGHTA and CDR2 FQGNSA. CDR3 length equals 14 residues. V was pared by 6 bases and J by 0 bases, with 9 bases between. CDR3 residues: CASSGTNSNQPQHF. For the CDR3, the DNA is TGTGCCAGCAGTGGCACGAATAGCAATCAGCCCCAGCATTTT.

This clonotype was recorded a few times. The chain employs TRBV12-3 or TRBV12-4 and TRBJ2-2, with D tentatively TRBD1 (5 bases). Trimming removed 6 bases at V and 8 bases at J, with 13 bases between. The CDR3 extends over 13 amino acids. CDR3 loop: CASRILDKGELFF. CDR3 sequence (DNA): TGTGCCAGCAGGATACTGGACAAGGGGGAGCTGTTTTTT.

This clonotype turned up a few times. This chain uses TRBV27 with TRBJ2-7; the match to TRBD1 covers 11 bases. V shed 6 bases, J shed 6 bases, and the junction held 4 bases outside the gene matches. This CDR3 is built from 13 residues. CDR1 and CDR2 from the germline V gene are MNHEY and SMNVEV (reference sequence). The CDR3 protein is CASRRTGGGEQYF. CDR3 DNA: TGTGCCAGCAGACGGACAGGGGGCGGCGAGCAGTACTTC.

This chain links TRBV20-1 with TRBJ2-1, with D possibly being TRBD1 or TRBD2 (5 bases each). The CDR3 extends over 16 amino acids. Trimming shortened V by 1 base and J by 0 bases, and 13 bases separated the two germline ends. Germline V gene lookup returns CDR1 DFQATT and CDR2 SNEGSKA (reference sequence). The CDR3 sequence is CSARGGTPSSYNEQFF. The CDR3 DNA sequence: TGCAGTGCTAGAGGGGGGACGCCGAGCTCCTACAATGAGCAGTTCTTC.

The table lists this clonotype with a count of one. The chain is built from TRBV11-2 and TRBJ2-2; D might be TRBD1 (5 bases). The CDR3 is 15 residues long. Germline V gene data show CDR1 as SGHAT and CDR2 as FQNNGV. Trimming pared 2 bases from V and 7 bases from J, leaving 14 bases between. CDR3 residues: CASSLRRGVIGELFF. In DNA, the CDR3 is TGTGCCAGCAGCTTACGAAGGGGTGTCATCGGGGAGCTGTTTTTT.

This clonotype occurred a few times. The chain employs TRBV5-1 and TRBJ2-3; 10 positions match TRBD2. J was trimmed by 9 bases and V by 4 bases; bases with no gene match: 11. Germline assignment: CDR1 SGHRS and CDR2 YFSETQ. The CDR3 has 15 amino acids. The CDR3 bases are TGCGCCAGCAGCGATCAACTAGCGGGGAGACAAACGCAGTATTTT. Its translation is CASSDQLAGRQTQYF.

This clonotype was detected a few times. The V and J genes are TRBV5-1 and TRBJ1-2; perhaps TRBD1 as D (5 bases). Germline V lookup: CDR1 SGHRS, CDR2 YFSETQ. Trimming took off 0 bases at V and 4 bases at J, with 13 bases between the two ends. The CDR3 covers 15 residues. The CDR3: CASSLDGGRSYGYTF. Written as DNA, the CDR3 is TGCGCCAGCAGCTTGGACGGGGGAAGGAGCTATGGCTACACCTTC.

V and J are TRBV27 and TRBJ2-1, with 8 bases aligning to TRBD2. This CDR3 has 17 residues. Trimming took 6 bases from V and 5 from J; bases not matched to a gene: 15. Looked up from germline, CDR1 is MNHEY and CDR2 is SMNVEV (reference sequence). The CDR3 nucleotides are TGTGCCAGCAGAGCCAGAATCGGGGGGGGGCTTGACAATGAGCAGTTCTTC. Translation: CASRARIGGGLDNEQFF.

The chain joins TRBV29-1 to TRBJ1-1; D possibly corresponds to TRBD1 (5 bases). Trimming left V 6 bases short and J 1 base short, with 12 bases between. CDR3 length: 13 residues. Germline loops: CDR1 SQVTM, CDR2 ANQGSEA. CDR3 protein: CSVAGFGNTEAFF. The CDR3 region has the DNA TGCAGCGTAGCAGGGTTCGGGAACACTGAAGCTTTCTTT.

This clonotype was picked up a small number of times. Here the CDR3 reads CASSANGQRQYF. DNA of the CDR3: TGCGCCAGCAGCGCGAACGGACAAAGACAGTACTTC. This chain connects TRBV5-1 to TRBJ2-7, with a tentative D call TRBD1 (5 bases). Trimming pared 4 bases from V and 10 bases from J, leaving 15 bases between. The CDR3 extends over 12 amino acids. CDR1 and CDR2 from the germline V gene are SGHRS and YFSETQ.

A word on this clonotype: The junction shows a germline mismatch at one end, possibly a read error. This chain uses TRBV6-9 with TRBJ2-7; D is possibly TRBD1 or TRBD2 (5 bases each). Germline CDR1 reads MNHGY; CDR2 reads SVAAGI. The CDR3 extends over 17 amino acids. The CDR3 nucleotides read TGTGCCAGCAGCTTTGAAGTACGGGACGGGTACTCCTACGTGCAGTACTTC. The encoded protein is CASSFEVRDGYSYVQYF.

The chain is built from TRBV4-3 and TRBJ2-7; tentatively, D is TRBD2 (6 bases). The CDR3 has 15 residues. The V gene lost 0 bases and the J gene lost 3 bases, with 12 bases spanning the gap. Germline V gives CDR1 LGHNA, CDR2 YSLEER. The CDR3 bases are TGCGCCAGCAGCCAAGATCTTGTGGGAGGCTACGAGCAGTACTTC. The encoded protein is CASSQDLVGGYEQYF.